This T cell receptor beta chain was captured in a study of cytomegalovirus exposure and HLA in healthy donors. General study points: A previous analysis found most TCR beta V segments productive roughly 90% or roughly 30% of the time. CMV antigen specificity of three CMV-associated chains was confirmed in vitro. Later analysis indicated greater clonal expansion among HLA-associated TCR beta chains than among equally common other chains.

Amplification used 60 Vbeta primers and 13 Jbeta primers. How the authors handled the data: Later reanalysis found roughly 80 million unique TCR beta chains, 10 million to 12 million of them shared. Data came from immunoSEQ multiplex PCR; TCRdb stores just in-frame clones and leaves some out. V, J and clone size are those of that table, while D and trimming were read from the DNA. The data hold roughly 180,000 clones, with almost 80% observed a single time. In regard to this clone: Its antigen remains unidentified.

With V trimmed by 3 bases and J by 8 bases, 6 bases remained unmatched. The CDR3 consists of 14 residues. CDR1 and CDR2 (germline): LNHDA, SQIVND (reference sequence). The sequence was collected from a man in his forties or fifties in good health and CMV-seropositive. The V and J genes are TRBV19 and TRBJ2-1; TRBD1 aligns across 8 bases. The sequencing sample was made of PBMCs. For the CDR3, the DNA is TGTGCCAGTAGTATGGGCAGGGGGCAGCATGAGCAGTTCTTC. Translation gives CASSMGRGQHEQFF.